A single sample gave rise to the 20 T cell receptor beta chains below, sequenced in a study of cytomegalovirus exposure and HLA in healthy donors. Only in-frame clones appear in the TCRdb table, and some are missing; sequencing was by immunoSEQ multiplex PCR. This sample carries under 200,000 clones, roughly 89% of them seen once, and the ten largest clones take about 2.9%. Sequenced: PBMCs. All receptors come from a woman aged 18-29 years in good health and CMV-seropositive.

This clone was found once. This chain connects TRBV7-3 to TRBJ2-5, with 9 bases identical to TRBD2. This CDR3 has 15 amino acids. In germline, CDR1 is SGHTA, CDR2 FQGTGA. Trimming cost V 2 bases and J 4 bases; bases outside gene matches: 5. For the CDR3, the DNA is TGTGCCAGCAGCTTAGGCGGGAGGGCCGGAGAGACCCAGTACTTC. Encoded protein: CASSLGGRAGETQYF.

The gene calls are TRBV7-2 and TRBJ2-1; D is unclear. CDR3 size: 13 residues. The germline V gene encodes CDR1 SGHTA and CDR2 FQGNSA. Trimming cost V 0 bases and J 6 bases, with 6 bases left between them. DNA for the CDR3: TGTGCCAGCAGCTTAGCCTCCCCCAATGAGCAGTTCTTC. It yields the protein CASSLASPNEQFF.

This clone showed up just a few times. J is TRBJ1-5 and V is TRBV12-5; D is undetermined. This CDR3 is built from 11 residues. Trimming pared 4 bases from V and 5 bases from J, leaving 3 bases between. Germline V gives CDR1 LGHNT, CDR2 FRNRAP. For the CDR3, the DNA is TGTGCTAGTGGTTCTCATCAGCCCCAGCATTTT. This sequence encodes CASGSHQPQHF.

The chain employs TRBV6-1 and TRBJ2-7, with 7 positions matching TRBD1. Per germline, CDR1 MNHNS and CDR2 SASEGT. V trimming: 8 bases; J trimming: 6 bases; junction bases outside the gene matches: 10. This CDR3 region has 13 residues. CDR3 sequence reads: CASLQGDWGEQYF. The CDR3 DNA reads TGTGCCAGCCTCCAGGGGGATTGGGGCGAGCAGTACTTC.

This sequence joins TRBV4-3 and TRBJ2-7; 9 nucleotides match TRBD1. Germline V gene sequence: CDR1 LGHNA, CDR2 YSLEER. V lost 4 bases to trimming and J lost 3 bases; unmatched junction nucleotides: 13. The CDR3 is 17 residues long. The CDR3 is CASSPDVRGQGIYEQYF. In nucleotides, the CDR3 is TGCGCCAGCAGCCCAGATGTTCGAGGACAGGGGATCTACGAGCAGTACTTC.

The V gene is TRBV6-5, the J gene TRBJ2-7; possibly TRBD2 for D (5 bases). The CDR3 runs to 12 residues. CDR1 MNHEY and CDR2 SVGAGI come from the germline V gene. V shed 6 bases and J shed 7 bases, with 13 bases lying between them. The CDR3 DNA reads as TGTGCCAGCAGCCCCCTCGGGGATGAGCAGTACTTC. Its protein is CASSPLGDEQYF.

V gene TRBV4-2 combines with J gene TRBJ2-7; possibly TRBD1 for D (6 bases). V was shortened by 1 base and J by 2 bases, with 21 bases between the two germline ends. The CDR3 is 18 residues long. Germline V gene data show CDR1 as LGHNA and CDR2 as YNFKEQ. The CDR3 loop reads CASSQGREFRDIPYEQYF. CDR3 bases: TGTGCCAGCAGCCAAGGCCGGGAATTTCGGGACATACCCTACGAGCAGTACTTC.

The chain links TRBV4-1 to TRBJ2-1; no clear D. Germline CDR1 is MGHRA and CDR2 is YSYEKL. Trimming left V 4 bases short and J 6 bases short, with 7 bases between. This CDR3 comprises 12 residues. CDR3 sequence: CASSPGPNEQFF. DNA for the CDR3: TGCGCCAGCAGCCCAGGCCCCAATGAGCAGTTCTTC.

J is TRBJ2-1 and V is TRBV7-3, with D maybe TRBD2 (5 bases). The germline gives CDR1 SGHTA, CDR2 FQGTGA. The V end was cut by 5 bases, the J end by 8 bases, with 13 bases between. The CDR3 spans 13 residues. The CDR3, as DNA: TGTGCCAGCAGCAGAAGTGTGGGAGATGAGCAGTTCTTC. Its protein is CASSRSVGDEQFF.

This clone showed up just once. The chain recombines TRBV28 with TRBJ1-5; D possibly corresponds to TRBD1 (5 bases). The CDR3 length is 18 residues. Per the germline V gene, CDR1 is MDHEN and CDR2 is SYDVKM. Trimming removed 2 bases at V and 0 bases at J, with 17 bases between. The CDR3 region is CASSLVGTEGSSNQPQHF. The CDR3 DNA follows: TGTGCCAGCAGTTTAGTGGGGACGGAGGGCAGTAGCAATCAGCCCCAGCATTTT.

A single count supports this clone. J is TRBJ2-2 and V is TRBV4-2; D is unclear. The V end was cut by 0 bases, the J end by 2 bases, with 4 bases between. The V gene's germline CDR1 is LGHNA and CDR2 YNFKEQ. The CDR3 is 14 amino acids. DNA of the CDR3: TGTGCCAGCAGCCAAGACCAAAACACCGGGGAGCTGTTTTTT. Protein product: CASSQDQNTGELFF.

This chain links TRBV4-2 with TRBJ2-2, with 9 bases identical to TRBD1. The CDR3 loop spans 15 amino acids. The J segment lost 4 bases and the V segment lost 4 bases, leaving 4 bases of the junction unmatched. CDR1 is LGHNA and CDR2 is YNFKEQ in the germline V gene. The CDR3 DNA reads as TGTGCCAGCAGCCTTGGACAGGGGAGCACCGGGGAGCTGTTTTTT. Its protein is CASSLGQGSTGELFF.

In this sample, this clone turned up a few times. The rearrangement uses TRBV2 and TRBJ1-2; D may be TRBD1 (5 bases). CDR1 and CDR2 (germline): SNHLY, FYNNEI. V gave up 3 bases and J gave up 7 bases, with 9 bases separating them. The CDR3 sequence is 12 residues long. The CDR3 DNA reads as TGTGCCAGCAGTGACCAGGGTCTTGGCTACACCTTC. This translates into CASSDQGLGYTF.

The sample holds one count of this clone. The V and J genes are TRBV7-7 and TRBJ2-5; 9 bases are a match to TRBD2. The CDR3 is made up of 15 amino acids. V lost 1 base and J lost 2; bases outside the gene matches: 2. Germline CDR1 SSHAT, CDR2 FNYEAQ (reference sequence). CDR3 sequence: CASSLGLAGQETQYF. The CDR3 coding sequence is TGTGCCAGCAGCTTAGGCCTAGCGGGACAAGAGACCCAGTACTTC.

V is TRBV18 and J is TRBJ1-1, with D possibly matching TRBD1 (6 bases). Trimming cost V 6 bases and J 0 bases, with 17 bases left between them. This CDR3 spans 16 amino acids. Germline lookup yields CDR1 KGHSH and CDR2 LQKENI. In DNA form, the CDR3 reads TGTGCCAGCTCGAAAGGCGGGGGCGCCGTGAACACTGAAGCTTTCTTT. Its translation is CASSKGGGAVNTEAFF.

The chain has TRBV5-1 and TRBJ1-3; perhaps TRBD1 as D (5 bases). V lost 0 bases to trimming and J lost 2 bases, with 9 bases between them. Germline CDR1 reads SGHRS; CDR2 reads YFSETQ. The CDR3 extends over 15 amino acids. CDR3 DNA: TGCGCCAGCAGCTTGGAGGCGGGGGCTGGAAACACCATATATTTT. It encodes CASSLEAGAGNTIYF. Using reference TRBV5-1 and TRBJ1-3 for the parts outside the CDR3, the full variable domain is KAGVTQTPRYLIKTRGQQVTLSCSPISGHRSVSWYQQTPGQGLQFLFEYFSETQRNKGNFPGRFSGRQFSNSRSEMNVSTLELGDSALYLCASSLEAGAGNTIYFGEGSWLTVV.

V and J are TRBV19 and TRBJ1-1; TRBD1 is a possible D gene (5 bases). With 3 bases removed from V and 1 base from J, the gap between germline ends came to 12 bases. This CDR3 has 15 residues. Germline V gives CDR1 LNHDA, CDR2 SQIVND (reference sequence). CDR3 in amino acids: CASSIPGGTNTEAFF. CDR3 bases: TGTGCCAGTAGTATTCCGGGGGGGACGAACACTGAAGCTTTCTTT.

The chain combines TRBV9 with TRBJ2-7; 10 bases line up with TRBD2. Per the germline V gene, CDR1 is SGDLS and CDR2 is YYNGEE. J was trimmed by 0 bases and V by 0 bases; bases with no gene match: 6. CDR3 length: 17 residues. The CDR3 coding sequence is TGTGCCAGCAGCGTAGGACTAGCGGGCTCCAGCTCCTACGAGCAGTACTTC. This codes for CASSVGLAGSSSYEQYF.

The rearrangement links TRBV4-1 to TRBJ2-3; a possible D gene is TRBD2 (5 bases). The germline V gene encodes CDR1 MGHRA and CDR2 YSYEKL. This CDR3 spans 15 amino acids. The germline V and J ends were trimmed by 0 bases and 2 bases, with 9 bases remaining between them. Written as DNA, the CDR3 is TGCGCCAGCAGCCAAGATTCGGGGAACACAGATACGCAGTATTTT. It encodes CASSQDSGNTDTQYF.

This clone was seen just once. The chain has TRBV29-1 and TRBJ1-1, with 7 bases lining up with TRBD1. The trim removed 6 bases at V and 6 bases at J, leaving 10 bases unmatched. The CDR3 contains 13 residues. Germline V gene data show CDR1 as SQVTM and CDR2 as ANQGSEA. This CDR3 reads CSVNLRGRSEAFF. The CDR3 coding sequence is TGCAGCGTGAATCTGAGGGGGCGGTCTGAAGCTTTCTTT.